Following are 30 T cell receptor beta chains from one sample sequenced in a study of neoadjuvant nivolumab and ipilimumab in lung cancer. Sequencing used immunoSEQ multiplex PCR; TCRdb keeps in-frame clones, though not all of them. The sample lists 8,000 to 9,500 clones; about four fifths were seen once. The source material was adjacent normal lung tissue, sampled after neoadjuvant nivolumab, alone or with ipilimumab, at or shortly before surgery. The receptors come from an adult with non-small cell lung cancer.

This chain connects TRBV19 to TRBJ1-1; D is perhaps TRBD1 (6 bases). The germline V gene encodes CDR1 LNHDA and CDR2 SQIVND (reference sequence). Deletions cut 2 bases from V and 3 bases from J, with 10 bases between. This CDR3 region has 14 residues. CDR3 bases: TGTGCCAGTAGTATATGGGGGCTGGACACTGAAGCTTTCTTT. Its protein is CASSIWGLDTEAFF.

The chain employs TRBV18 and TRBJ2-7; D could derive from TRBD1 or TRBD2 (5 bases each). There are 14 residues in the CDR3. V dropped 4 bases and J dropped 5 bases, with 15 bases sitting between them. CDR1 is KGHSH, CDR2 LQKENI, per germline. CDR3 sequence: CASSLSGTPHEQYF. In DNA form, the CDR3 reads TGTGCCAGCTCACTTTCCGGGACCCCCCACGAGCAGTACTTC.

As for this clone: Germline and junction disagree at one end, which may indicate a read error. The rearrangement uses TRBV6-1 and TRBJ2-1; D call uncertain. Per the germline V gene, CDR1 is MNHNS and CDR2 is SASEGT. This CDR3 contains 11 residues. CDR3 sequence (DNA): TGTGCCAGCAATGAATACAATGAGCAGTTCTTC. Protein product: CASNEYNEQFF.

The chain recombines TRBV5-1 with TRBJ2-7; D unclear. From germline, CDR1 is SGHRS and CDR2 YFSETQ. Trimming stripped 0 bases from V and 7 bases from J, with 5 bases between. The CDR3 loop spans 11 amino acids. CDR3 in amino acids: CASSLAGEQYF. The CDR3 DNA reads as TGCGCCAGCAGCTTGGCCGGGGAGCAGTACTTC.

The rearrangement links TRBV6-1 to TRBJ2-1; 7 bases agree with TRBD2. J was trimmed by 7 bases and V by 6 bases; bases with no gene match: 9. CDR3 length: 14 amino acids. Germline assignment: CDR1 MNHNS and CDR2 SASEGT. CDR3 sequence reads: CASRDGGWKNEQFF. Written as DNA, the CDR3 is TGTGCCAGCAGGGACGGGGGGTGGAAAAATGAGCAGTTCTTC.

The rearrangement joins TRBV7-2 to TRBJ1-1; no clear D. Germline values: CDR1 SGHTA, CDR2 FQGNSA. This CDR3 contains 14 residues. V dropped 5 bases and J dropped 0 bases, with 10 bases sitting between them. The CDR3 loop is CASSLMTVNTEAFF. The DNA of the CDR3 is TGTGCCAGCAGCCTAATGACGGTGAACACTGAAGCTTTCTTT.

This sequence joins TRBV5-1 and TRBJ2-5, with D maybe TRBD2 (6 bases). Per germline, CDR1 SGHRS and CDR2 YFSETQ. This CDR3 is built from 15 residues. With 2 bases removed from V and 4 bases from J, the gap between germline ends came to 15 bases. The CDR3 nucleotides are TGCGCCAGCAGCTTACTGTCGCAGGGAGGAGAGACCCAGTACTTC. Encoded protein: CASSLLSQGGETQYF. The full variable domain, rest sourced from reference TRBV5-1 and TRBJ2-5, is KAGVTQTPRYLIKTRGQQVTLSCSPISGHRSVSWYQQTPGQGLQFLFEYFSETQRNKGNFPGRFSGRQFSNSRSEMNVSTLELGDSALYLCASSLLSQGGETQYFGPGTRLLVL.

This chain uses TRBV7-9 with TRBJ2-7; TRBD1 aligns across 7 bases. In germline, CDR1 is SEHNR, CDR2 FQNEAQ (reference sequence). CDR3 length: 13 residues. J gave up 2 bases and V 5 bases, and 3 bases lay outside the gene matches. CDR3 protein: CASSLRGTYEQYF. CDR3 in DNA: TGTGCCAGCAGCCTCAGGGGGACCTACGAGCAGTACTTC.

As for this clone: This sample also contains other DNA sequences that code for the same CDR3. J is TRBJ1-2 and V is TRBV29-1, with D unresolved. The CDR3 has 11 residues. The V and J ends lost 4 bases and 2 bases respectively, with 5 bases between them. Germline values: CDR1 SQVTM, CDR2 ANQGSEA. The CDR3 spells CSVGSNYGYTF. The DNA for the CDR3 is TGCAGCGTTGGCAGCAACTATGGCTACACCTTC.

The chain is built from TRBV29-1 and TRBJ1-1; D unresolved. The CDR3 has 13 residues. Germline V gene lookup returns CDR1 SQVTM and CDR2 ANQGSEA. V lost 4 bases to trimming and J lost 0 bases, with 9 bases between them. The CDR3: CSVGVRLNTEAFF. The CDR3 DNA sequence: TGCAGCGTTGGCGTCCGATTGAACACTGAAGCTTTCTTT.

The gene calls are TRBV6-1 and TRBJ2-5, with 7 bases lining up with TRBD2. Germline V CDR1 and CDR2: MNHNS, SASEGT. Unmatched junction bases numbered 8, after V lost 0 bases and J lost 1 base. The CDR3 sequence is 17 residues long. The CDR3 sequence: CASSEATGGLTQETQYF. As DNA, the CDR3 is TGTGCCAGCAGTGAAGCGACGGGGGGACTCACCCAAGAGACCCAGTACTTC.

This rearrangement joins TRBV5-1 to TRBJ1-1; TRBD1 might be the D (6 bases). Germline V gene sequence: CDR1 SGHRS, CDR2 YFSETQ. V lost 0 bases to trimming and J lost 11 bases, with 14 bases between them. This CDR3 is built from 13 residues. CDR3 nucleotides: TGCGCCAGCAGCTTGGCCGAGGGGGGATCGGCTTTCTTT. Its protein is CASSLAEGGSAFF. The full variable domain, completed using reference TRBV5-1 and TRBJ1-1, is KAGVTQTPRYLIKTRGQQVTLSCSPISGHRSVSWYQQTPGQGLQFLFEYFSETQRNKGNFPGRFSGRQFSNSRSEMNVSTLELGDSALYLCASSLAEGGSAFFGQGTRLTVV.

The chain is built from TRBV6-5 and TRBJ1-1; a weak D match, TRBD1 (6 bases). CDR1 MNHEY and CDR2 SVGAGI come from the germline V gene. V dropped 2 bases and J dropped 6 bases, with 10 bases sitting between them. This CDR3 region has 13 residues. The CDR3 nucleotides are TGTGCCAGCAGTTACGGGCAGGGGTCTGAAGCTTTCTTT. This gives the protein CASSYGQGSEAFF.

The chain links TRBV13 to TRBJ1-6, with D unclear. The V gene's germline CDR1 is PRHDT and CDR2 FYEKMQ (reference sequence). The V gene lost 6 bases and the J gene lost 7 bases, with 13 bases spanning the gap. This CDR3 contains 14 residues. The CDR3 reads CASRYRTGNSPLHF. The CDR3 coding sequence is TGTGCCAGCAGATACCGGACGGGGAATTCACCCCTCCACTTT.

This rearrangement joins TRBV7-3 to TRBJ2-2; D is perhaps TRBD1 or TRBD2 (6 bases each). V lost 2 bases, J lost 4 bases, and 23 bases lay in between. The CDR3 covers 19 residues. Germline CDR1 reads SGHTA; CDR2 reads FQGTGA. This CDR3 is CASSLFTGRIYSGTGELFF. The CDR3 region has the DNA TGTGCCAGCAGCTTATTTACAGGGAGGATTTATTCAGGCACCGGGGAGCTGTTTTTT.

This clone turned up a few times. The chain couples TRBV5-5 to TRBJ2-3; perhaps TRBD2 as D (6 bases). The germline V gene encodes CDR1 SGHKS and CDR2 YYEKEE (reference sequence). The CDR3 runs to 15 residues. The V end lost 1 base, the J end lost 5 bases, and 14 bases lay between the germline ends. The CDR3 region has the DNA TGTGCCAGCAGCTTGACAAGCGGGCGGATAGATACGCAGTATTTT. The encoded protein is CASSLTSGRIDTQYF.

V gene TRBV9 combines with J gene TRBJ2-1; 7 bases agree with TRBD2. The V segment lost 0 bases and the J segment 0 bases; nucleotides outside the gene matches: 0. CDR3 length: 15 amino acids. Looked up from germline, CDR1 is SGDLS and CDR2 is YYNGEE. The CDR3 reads CASSVAGGSYNEQFF. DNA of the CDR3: TGTGCCAGCAGCGTAGCGGGGGGCTCCTACAATGAGCAGTTCTTC. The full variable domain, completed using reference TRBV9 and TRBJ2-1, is DSGVTQTPKHLITATGQRVTLRCSPRSGDLSVYWYQQSLDQGLQFLIQYYNGEERAKGNILERFSAQQFPDLHSELNLSSLELGDSALYFCASSVAGGSYNEQFFGPGTRLTVL.

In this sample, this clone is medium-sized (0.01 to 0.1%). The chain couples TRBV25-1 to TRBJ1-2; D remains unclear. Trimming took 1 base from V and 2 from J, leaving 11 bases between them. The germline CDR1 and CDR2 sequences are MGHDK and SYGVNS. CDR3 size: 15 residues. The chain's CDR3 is CASSEWNLQNYGYTF. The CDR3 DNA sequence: TGTGCCAGCAGTGAATGGAACCTCCAGAACTATGGCTACACCTTC.

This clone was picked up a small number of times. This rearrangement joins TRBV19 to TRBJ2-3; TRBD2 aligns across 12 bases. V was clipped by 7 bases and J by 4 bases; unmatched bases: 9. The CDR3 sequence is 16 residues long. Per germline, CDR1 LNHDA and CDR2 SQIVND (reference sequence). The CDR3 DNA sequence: TGTGCCAGTAACTCTCTAGCGGGGGGGCTCGCAGATACGCAGTATTTT. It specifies CASNSLAGGLADTQYF.

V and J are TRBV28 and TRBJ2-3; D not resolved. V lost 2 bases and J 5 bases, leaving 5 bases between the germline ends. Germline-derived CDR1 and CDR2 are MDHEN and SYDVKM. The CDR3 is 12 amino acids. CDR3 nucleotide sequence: TGTGCCAGCAGTTTAGCGAGAGATACGCAGTATTTT. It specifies CASSLARDTQYF.

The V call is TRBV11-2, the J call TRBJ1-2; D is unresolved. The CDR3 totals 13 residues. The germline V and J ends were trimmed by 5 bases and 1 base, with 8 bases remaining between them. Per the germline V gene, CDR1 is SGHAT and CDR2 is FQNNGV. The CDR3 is CASSGRNNYGYTF. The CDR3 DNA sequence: TGTGCCAGCAGCGGCAGGAATAACTATGGCTACACCTTC.

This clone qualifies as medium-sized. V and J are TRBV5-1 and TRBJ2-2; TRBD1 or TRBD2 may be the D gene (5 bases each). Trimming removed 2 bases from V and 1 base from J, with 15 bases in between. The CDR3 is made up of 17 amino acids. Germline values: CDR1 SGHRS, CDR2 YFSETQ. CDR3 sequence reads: CASSLFGAMMNTGELFF. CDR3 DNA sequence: TGCGCCAGCAGCTTATTCGGGGCAATGATGAACACCGGGGAGCTGTTTTTT.

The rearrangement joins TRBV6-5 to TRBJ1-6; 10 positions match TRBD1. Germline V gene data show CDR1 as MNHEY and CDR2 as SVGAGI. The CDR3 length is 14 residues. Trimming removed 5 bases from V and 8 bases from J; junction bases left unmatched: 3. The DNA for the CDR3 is TGTGCCAGCAGTCGGGACAGGGGCTATTCACCCCTCCACTTT. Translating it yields CASSRDRGYSPLHF.

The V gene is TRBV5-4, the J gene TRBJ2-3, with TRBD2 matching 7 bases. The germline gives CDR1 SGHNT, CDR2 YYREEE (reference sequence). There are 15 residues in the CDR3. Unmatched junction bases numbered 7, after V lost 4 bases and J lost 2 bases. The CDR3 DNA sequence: TGTGCCAGCAGCCGCGGGGGAATCTCCACAGATACGCAGTATTTT. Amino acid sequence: CASSRGGISTDTQYF. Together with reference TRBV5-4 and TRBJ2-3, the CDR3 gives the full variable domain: ETGVTQSPTHLIKTRGQQVTLRCSSQSGHNTVSWYQQALGQGPQFIFQYYREEENGRGNFPPRFSGLQFPNYSSELNVNALELDDSALYLCASSRGGISTDTQYFGPGTRLTVL.

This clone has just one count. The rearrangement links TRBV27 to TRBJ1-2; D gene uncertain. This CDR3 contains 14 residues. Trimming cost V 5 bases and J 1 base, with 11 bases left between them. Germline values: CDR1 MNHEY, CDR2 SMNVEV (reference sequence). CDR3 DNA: TGTGCCAGCAGTCCACAGCGGAATAACTATGGCTACACCTTC. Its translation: CASSPQRNNYGYTF.

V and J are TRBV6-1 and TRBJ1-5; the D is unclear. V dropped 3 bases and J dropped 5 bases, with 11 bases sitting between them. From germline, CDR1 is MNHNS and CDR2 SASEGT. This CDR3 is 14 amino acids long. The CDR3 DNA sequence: TGTGCCAGCAGTGACGGTAGGCCGGATCAGCCCCAGCATTTT. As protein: CASSDGRPDQPQHF.

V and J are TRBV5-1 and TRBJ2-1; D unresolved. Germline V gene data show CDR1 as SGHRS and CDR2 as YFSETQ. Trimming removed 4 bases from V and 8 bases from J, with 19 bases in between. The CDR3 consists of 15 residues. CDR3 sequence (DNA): TGCGCCAGCAGCCCTCCTGCCCCTCGTGTGGATGAGCAGTTCTTC. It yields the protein CASSPPAPRVDEQFF.

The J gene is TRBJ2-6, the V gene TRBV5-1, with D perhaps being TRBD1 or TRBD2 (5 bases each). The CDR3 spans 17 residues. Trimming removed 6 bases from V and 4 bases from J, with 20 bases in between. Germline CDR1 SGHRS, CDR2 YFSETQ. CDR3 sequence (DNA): TGCGCCAGCACCAGGGACGGATTGTATGAGGGGGCCAACGTCCTGACTTTC. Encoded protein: CASTRDGLYEGANVLTF.

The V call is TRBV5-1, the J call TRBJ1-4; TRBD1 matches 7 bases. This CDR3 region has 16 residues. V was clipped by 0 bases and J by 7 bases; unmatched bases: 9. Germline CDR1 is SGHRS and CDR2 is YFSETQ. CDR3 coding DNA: TGCGCCAGCAGCTTGGCCACGACGCAGGGGGGTGAAAAACTGTTTTTT. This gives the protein CASSLATTQGGEKLFF. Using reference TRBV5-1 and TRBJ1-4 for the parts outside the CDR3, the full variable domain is KAGVTQTPRYLIKTRGQQVTLSCSPISGHRSVSWYQQTPGQGLQFLFEYFSETQRNKGNFPGRFSGRQFSNSRSEMNVSTLELGDSALYLCASSLATTQGGEKLFFGSGTQLSVL.

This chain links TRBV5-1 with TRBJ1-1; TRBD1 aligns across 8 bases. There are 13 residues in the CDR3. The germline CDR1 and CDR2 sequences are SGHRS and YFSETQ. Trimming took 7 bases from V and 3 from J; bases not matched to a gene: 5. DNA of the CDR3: TGCGCCAGCGCCAGGGGGCCAGACACTGAAGCTTTCTTT. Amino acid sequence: CASARGPDTEAFF.